Ten or more counts support the clone carrying this T cell receptor beta chain. Its cognate antigen is unknown. The data are from a study of blood T cells in healthy people across ages. Study-wide findings and caveats: Age showed a roughly linear inverse relationship with TCR beta diversity per million T cells.

Sample-barcoded 5' priming and a J-beta primer mix drove a second PCR of about 6 to 12 cycles. Template switching added a 12-random-nucleotide identifier to every cDNA molecule. Each CDR3 protein is one row after TCRdb ran MiXCR on the 5' RACE reads. Of approximately 1.5 million distinct CDR3 sequences listed, around 36% are singletons. Total RNA was extracted at no less than 5.5 micrograms per sample. V was clipped by 1 base and J by 2 bases, with 6 bases between them. This CDR3 is built from 13 residues. From germline, CDR1 is LGHNA and CDR2 YNFKEQ. The source of this sequence is a woman aged 25 to 39 in good health. The sequencing input was blood. V and J are TRBV4-2 and TRBJ2-7; D is undetermined. The CDR3 region has the DNA TGTGCCAGCAGCCAAGGGGAAACCTACGAGCAGTACTTC. This codes for CASSQGETYEQYF.